Detailed here is one T cell receptor beta chain. Its target is not known. Germline-derived CDR1 and CDR2 are MNHEY and SVGAGI. V shed 6 bases and J shed 4 bases, with 10 bases lying between them. The CDR3 totals 13 residues. This entry is derived from a study of shared clonotypes between healthy human individuals. Study findings and constraints: The represented genetic and exposure-history diversity was limited by the small number of donors.

Libraries were prepared by immunoSEQ multiplex PCR; TCRdb keeps only in-frame clonotypes and omits some of them. The sample holds roughly 500,000 clones, roughly 80% seen once. The rearrangement uses TRBV6-5 and TRBJ2-1; D is possibly TRBD2 (5 bases). The sample was PBMCs. This sequence was found in a woman aged 40 to 50 in good health. Some clones in this sample may be carry-over from other donors' samples. Written as DNA, the CDR3 is TGTGCCAGCAGGAGGGAAGGGTACAATGAGCAGTTCTTC. Protein: CASRREGYNEQFF.